This TCR beta chain comes out of a study of a mutant IDH1 vaccine in newly diagnosed glioma. About the research overall: Commencement of vaccination occurred 4-6 weeks following radiotherapy alone, or concurrently with temozolomide cycles. The sex distribution of treated patients was approximately 62% male and approximately 40% female, with a mean age of roughly 40 years.

V was trimmed by 2 bases and J by 8 bases, leaving 15 bases between them. CDR3 length: 14 residues. Germline V gives CDR1 SEHNR, CDR2 FQNEAQ (reference sequence). Assay used: immunoSEQ multiplex PCR; TCRdb lists only in-frame clones, some missing. The profile shows around 57,000 clones, 84% of them singletons. Details on this clone: Its antigen remains unidentified.

Study-level findings and limits: The study observed vaccine-induced immune responses in around 94% of patients.

The time point: week 35, safety follow-up. The investigators gave 300 ug of mutant IDH1 20-mer peptide in each vaccine dose, together with topical imiquimod. All eight of the vaccinations patients received fell in weeks 1, 3, 5, 7, 11, 15, 19 and 23. This clonotype was obtained from a man aged 30-40 years with glioma. This sample comprised PBMCs, obtained from a glioma patient whose treatment included an IDH1 peptide vaccine. The rearrangement links TRBV7-9 to TRBJ1-1; D uncertain. The CDR3 DNA follows: TGTGCCAGCAGCTTAAGTGGGTCTGCAGCCGAAGCTTTCTTT. Protein product: CASSLSGSAAEAFF.